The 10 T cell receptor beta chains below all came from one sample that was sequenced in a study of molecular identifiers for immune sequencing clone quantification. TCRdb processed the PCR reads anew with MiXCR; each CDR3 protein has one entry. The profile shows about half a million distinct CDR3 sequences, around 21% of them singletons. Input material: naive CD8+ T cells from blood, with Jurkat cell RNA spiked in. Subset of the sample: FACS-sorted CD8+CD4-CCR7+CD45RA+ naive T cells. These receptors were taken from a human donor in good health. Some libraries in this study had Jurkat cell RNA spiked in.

This CDR3 reads CASSLGEGTVNEKLFF. The CDR3 bases are TGTGCCAGCAGCTTAGGGGAGGGGACAGTTAATGAAAAACTGTTTTTT. This chain uses TRBV7-9 with TRBJ1-4; 7 bases fit TRBD1. Germline-derived CDR1 and CDR2 are SEHNR and FQNEAQ (reference sequence). With 1 base clipped from V and 4 bases from J, the junction kept 6 bases outside the gene matches. This CDR3 comprises 16 residues. Variable domain in full (rest from reference TRBV7-9 and TRBJ1-4): DTGVSQNPRHKITKRGQNVTFRCDPISEHNRLYWYRQTLGQGPEFLTYFQNEAQLEKSRLLSDRFSAERPKGSFSTLEIQRTEQGDSAMYLCASSLGEGTVNEKLFFGSGTQLSVL.

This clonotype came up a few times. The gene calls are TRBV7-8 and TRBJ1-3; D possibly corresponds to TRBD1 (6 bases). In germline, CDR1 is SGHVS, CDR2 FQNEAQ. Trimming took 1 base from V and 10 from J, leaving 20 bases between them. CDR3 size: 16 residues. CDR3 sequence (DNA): TGTGCCAGCAGCTTAGATATTGGGGGCCTCCCCGGGACCATATATTTT. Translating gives CASSLDIGGLPGTIYF.

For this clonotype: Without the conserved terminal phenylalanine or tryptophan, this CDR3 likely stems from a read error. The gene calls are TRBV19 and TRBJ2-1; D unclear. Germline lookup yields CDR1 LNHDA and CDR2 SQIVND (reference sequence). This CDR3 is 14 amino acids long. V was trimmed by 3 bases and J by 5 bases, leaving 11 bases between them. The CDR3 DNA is TGTGCCAGTAGTATTTGGGCAGGCGACAATGAGCAGTTCCTC. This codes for CASSIWAGDNEQFL.

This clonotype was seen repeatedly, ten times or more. The CDR3 DNA is TGTGCCAGTAGAGGGGAGTGGTACAATGAGCAGTTCTTC. Amino acids: CASRGEWYNEQFF. The rearrangement links TRBV19 to TRBJ2-1; D is tentatively TRBD1 or TRBD2 (5 bases each). V lost 6 bases to trimming and J lost 4 bases, with 10 bases between them. This CDR3 is 13 amino acids long. Germline assignment: CDR1 LNHDA and CDR2 SQIVND (reference sequence).

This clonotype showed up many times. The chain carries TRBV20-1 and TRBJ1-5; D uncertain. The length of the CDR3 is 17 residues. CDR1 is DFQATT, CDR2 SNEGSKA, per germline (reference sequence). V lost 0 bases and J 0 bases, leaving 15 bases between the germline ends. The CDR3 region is CSARDLGQAYSNQPQHF. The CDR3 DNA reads TGCAGTGCTAGAGATCTGGGTCAAGCTTATAGCAATCAGCCCCAGCATTTT.

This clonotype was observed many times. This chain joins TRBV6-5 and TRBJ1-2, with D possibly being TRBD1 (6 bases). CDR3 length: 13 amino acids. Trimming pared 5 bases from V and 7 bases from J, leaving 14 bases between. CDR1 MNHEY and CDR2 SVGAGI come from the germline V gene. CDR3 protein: CASSTGLDPGYTF. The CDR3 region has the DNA TGTGCCAGCAGTACAGGGTTGGACCCTGGCTACACCTTC.

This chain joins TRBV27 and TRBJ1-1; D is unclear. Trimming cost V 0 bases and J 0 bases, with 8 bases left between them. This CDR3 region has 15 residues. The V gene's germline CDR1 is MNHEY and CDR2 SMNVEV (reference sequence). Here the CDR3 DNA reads TGTGCCAGCAGTTTATCGAGAGCCGTGAACACTGAAGCTTTCTTT. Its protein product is CASSLSRAVNTEAFF.

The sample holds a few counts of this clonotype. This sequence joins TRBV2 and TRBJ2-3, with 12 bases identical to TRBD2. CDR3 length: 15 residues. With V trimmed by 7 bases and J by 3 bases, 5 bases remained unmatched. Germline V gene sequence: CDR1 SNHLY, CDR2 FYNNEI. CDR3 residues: CASTLGLAGTDTQYF. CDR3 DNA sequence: TGTGCCAGCACGTTAGGACTAGCGGGGACAGATACGCAGTATTTT.

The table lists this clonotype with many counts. CDR3 protein: CASIYGGTQYF. CDR3 coding DNA: TGTGCCAGCATCTACGGGGGGACCCAGTACTTC. J is TRBJ2-5 and V is TRBV12-3 or TRBV12-4; tentatively, D is TRBD2 (6 bases). This CDR3 is built from 11 residues. Trimming removed 7 bases from V and 7 bases from J, with 10 bases in between.

The DNA of the CDR3 is TGTGCCAGCATAGATGGGACCGGGGAGCTGTTTTTT. It translates to CASIDGTGELFF. The chain recombines TRBV2 with TRBJ2-2; D is unclear. V was pared by 7 bases and J by 5 bases, with 8 bases between. Per germline, CDR1 SNHLY and CDR2 FYNNEI. The CDR3 has 12 residues.